The next 2 T cell receptor beta chains were all read from a single sample in a study of glioma-infiltrating T cells after dendritic cell vaccination. Documented time point: after dendritic cell vaccination, including at tumor progression/relapse. TCRdb's copy holds only in-frame clones and misses some; the assay was immunoSEQ multiplex PCR. The table includes roughly 80,000 clones, around 86% detected once. The sample in question was blood, obtained after dendritic cell vaccination. The receptors derive from a human donor with glioblastoma.

The chain uses TRBV7-9 and TRBJ1-2; D call uncertain. Trimming took off 2 bases at V and 0 bases at J, with 7 bases between the two ends. The CDR3 loop spans 14 amino acids. CDR1 and CDR2 (germline): SEHNR, FQNEAQ (reference sequence). The CDR3 DNA is TGTGCCAGCAGCTTACAACAACCTAACTATGGCTACACCTTC. This sequence encodes CASSLQQPNYGYTF. The whole variable domain, filled in from reference TRBV7-9 and TRBJ1-2, reads DTGVSQNPRHKITKRGQNVTFRCDPISEHNRLYWYRQTLGQGPEFLTYFQNEAQLEKSRLLSDRFSAERPKGSFSTLEIQRTEQGDSAMYLCASSLQQPNYGYTFGSGTRLTVV.

J is TRBJ2-5 and V is TRBV5-5, with TRBD2 matching over 7 bases. This CDR3 contains 13 residues. Germline V CDR1 and CDR2: SGHKS, YYEKEE (reference sequence). V lost 8 bases to trimming and J lost 5 bases; unmatched junction nucleotides: 9. CDR3 sequence reads: CASIAGQGETQYF. In DNA, the CDR3 is TGTGCCAGTATAGCGGGCCAAGGGGAGACCCAGTACTTC.